Following are 28 T cell receptor beta chains from one sample sequenced in a study of PD-1 blockade in classical Hodgkin lymphoma. Assay: immunoSEQ multiplex PCR; the TCRdb copy retains only in-frame clones and omits some. Here the sample spans 57,000 or so clones, 70% to 90% being singletons. Each patient's relapse followed autologous stem cell transplantation, and brentuximab vedotin exposure varied. This specimen was peripheral blood mononuclear cells (PBMCs), taken at baseline. Receptors were obtained from a human donor with classical Hodgkin lymphoma.

This chain connects TRBV28 to TRBJ2-5; TRBD1 matches 9 bases. The CDR3 contains 14 residues. J lost 5 bases, V lost 7 bases, and 8 bases had no gene match. The germline gives CDR1 MDHEN, CDR2 SYDVKM. The CDR3 loop reads CASTEQGASETQYF. Here the CDR3 DNA reads TGTGCCAGCACCGAACAGGGGGCGTCGGAGACCCAGTACTTC.

This chain joins TRBV5-5 and TRBJ1-5, with 7 positions matching TRBD1. The ends lost 5 bases at V and 6 bases at J; junction bases unmatched: 8. The CDR3 runs to 14 residues. The germline V gene encodes CDR1 SGHKS and CDR2 YYEKEE (reference sequence). The CDR3 reads CASSYRGTGQPQHF. In DNA, the CDR3 is TGTGCCAGCAGTTACAGGGGAACGGGTCAGCCCCAGCATTTT. The variable domain in full, completed from reference TRBV5-5 and TRBJ1-5, reads DAGVTQSPTHLIKTRGQQVTLRCSPISGHKSVSWYQQVLGQGPQFIFQYYEKEERGRGNFPDRFSARQFPNYSSELNVNALLLGDSALYLCASSYRGTGQPQHFGDGTRLSIL.

The chain carries TRBV7-9 and TRBJ1-5; D possibly corresponds to TRBD1 (5 bases). Per the germline V gene, CDR1 is SEHNR and CDR2 is FQNEAQ (reference sequence). Trimming left V 0 bases short and J 2 bases short, with 8 bases between. This CDR3 is 15 amino acids long. CDR3 amino acids: CASSLAGARNQPQHF. Written as DNA, the CDR3 is TGTGCCAGCAGCTTAGCAGGGGCGCGCAATCAGCCCCAGCATTTT.

This chain uses TRBV5-1 with TRBJ1-1; D unclear. The CDR3 sequence is 16 residues long. Germline V CDR1 and CDR2: SGHRS, YFSETQ. With 1 base removed from V and 4 bases from J, the gap between germline ends came to 17 bases. The DNA of the CDR3 is TGCGCCAGCAGCTTGAGGTGGAAGGCTGAGGGCACTGAAGCTTTCTTT. The encoded protein is CASSLRWKAEGTEAFF. The entire variable domain, with the rest obtained from reference TRBV5-1 and TRBJ1-1, is as follows: KAGVTQTPRYLIKTRGQQVTLSCSPISGHRSVSWYQQTPGQGLQFLFEYFSETQRNKGNFPGRFSGRQFSNSRSEMNVSTLELGDSALYLCASSLRWKAEGTEAFFGQGTRLTVV.

This clone came up once. V gene TRBV5-6 combines with J gene TRBJ1-1, with a possible D match to TRBD1 (5 bases). Per the germline V gene, CDR1 is SGHDT and CDR2 is YYEEEE. This CDR3 contains 13 residues. V gave up 4 bases and J gave up 6 bases, with 13 bases separating them. The CDR3 is CASSPAWGAEAFF. The CDR3 DNA follows: TGTGCCAGCAGCCCCGCATGGGGGGCTGAAGCTTTCTTT.

The chain carries TRBV6-1 and TRBJ2-7, with TRBD2 as a possible D gene (6 bases). This CDR3 spans 15 amino acids. V was trimmed by 0 bases and J by 3 bases, leaving 12 bases between them. Per the germline V gene, CDR1 is MNHNS and CDR2 is SASEGT. The CDR3 sequence is CASSEAASVLYEQYF. DNA for the CDR3: TGTGCCAGCAGTGAAGCGGCTAGCGTTCTCTACGAGCAGTACTTC.

The chain carries TRBV19 and TRBJ2-7; D remains unclear. Germline values: CDR1 LNHDA, CDR2 SQIVND (reference sequence). The CDR3 contains 12 residues. Between the trimmed V and J ends, which lost 3 bases and 3 bases, there was a span of 6 bases. DNA of the CDR3: TGTGCCAGTAGTATGGGCGGCTACGAGCAGTACTTC. This encodes CASSMGGYEQYF.

The CDR3 loop is CASSLGTGVSTEAFF. CDR3 DNA: TGTGCCAGCTCACTTGGGACAGGGGTGAGCACTGAAGCTTTCTTT. The rearrangement uses TRBV18 and TRBJ1-1, with 10 bases that match TRBD1. V was pared by 4 bases and J by 4 bases, with 6 bases of the junction left unmatched. The CDR3 totals 15 residues. The germline CDR1 and CDR2 sequences are KGHSH and LQKENI.

This chain links TRBV11-2 with TRBJ2-3; D ambiguous. This CDR3 region has 14 residues. From germline, CDR1 is SGHAT and CDR2 FQNNGV. V was trimmed by 1 base and J by 5 bases, leaving 10 bases between them. The CDR3 DNA follows: TGTGCCAGCAGCTTAGTACAGCCACAAGATACGCAGTATTTT. Its translation is CASSLVQPQDTQYF.

The chain carries TRBV2 and TRBJ2-2; TRBD1 aligns across 7 bases. Germline V lookup: CDR1 SNHLY, CDR2 FYNNEI. After removal of 3 bases from V and 3 bases from J, the junction contained 4 bases not matched to a gene. The CDR3 totals 15 residues. CDR3 protein: CASSDPDRDTGELFF. The DNA for the CDR3 is TGTGCCAGCAGTGATCCCGACAGGGACACCGGGGAGCTGTTTTTT.

This clone has a single count. The genes are TRBV30 and TRBJ1-6, with 7 bases identical to TRBD1. Germline V gene lookup returns CDR1 GTSNPN and CDR2 SVGIG (reference sequence). There are 17 residues in the CDR3. Losses at the gene ends were 5 bases for V and 6 bases for J; bases not matched to a gene: 16. The CDR3 here is CAWRVNGGRGVNSPLHF. The CDR3 region has the DNA TGTGCCTGGCGCGTCAACGGAGGCAGGGGGGTTAATTCACCCCTCCACTTT.

The chain combines TRBV11-2 with TRBJ2-5; D not certain. The CDR3 runs 12 residues. V shed 4 bases and J shed 1 base, with 4 bases lying between them. Germline V gene sequence: CDR1 SGHAT, CDR2 FQNNGV. CDR3 residues: CASSSLQETQYF. The CDR3 region has the DNA TGTGCCAGCAGCTCCCTCCAAGAGACCCAGTACTTC.

This rearrangement joins TRBV6-5 to TRBJ1-1; a weak D match, TRBD1 (5 bases). This CDR3 has 13 residues. Between the trimmed V and J ends, which lost 10 bases and 1 base, there was a span of 13 bases. Germline values: CDR1 MNHEY, CDR2 SVGAGI. The CDR3 coding sequence is TGTGCCACCAATACGGGGACGAACACTGAAGCTTTCTTT. Its protein is CATNTGTNTEAFF.

Details on this clone: One end of the junction varies from germline; a read error may be responsible. The J gene is TRBJ1-3, the V gene TRBV6-5; TRBD1 matches 8 bases. The CDR3 extends over 14 amino acids. Germline loops: CDR1 MNHEY, CDR2 SVGAGI. Here the CDR3 reads CASSLGQGGNAIYF. The CDR3 DNA sequence: TGTGCCAGCAGCCTCGGACAGGGCGGAAACGCCATATATTTT.

The J gene is TRBJ2-7, the V gene TRBV28, with 7 bases fitting TRBD1. V shed 8 bases and J 3 bases; nucleotides not matched to a gene: 7. CDR1 and CDR2 from the germline V gene are MDHEN and SYDVKM. The CDR3 is 13 residues long. CDR3 nucleotide sequence: TGTGCCAGCTGGACAGGAGAAAGCTACGAGCAGTACTTC. Its protein is CASWTGESYEQYF.

This clone showed up just once. The V and J genes are TRBV9 and TRBJ1-6, with 8 bases identical to TRBD1. Germline V lookup: CDR1 SGDLS, CDR2 YYNGEE. With 3 bases clipped from V and 6 bases from J, the junction kept 8 bases outside the gene matches. CDR3 size: 16 residues. CDR3 sequence: CASSGTDRGTNSPLHF. DNA for the CDR3: TGTGCCAGCAGCGGGACAGACAGGGGAACTAATTCACCCCTCCACTTT. Complete variable domain (other parts from reference TRBV9 and TRBJ1-6): DSGVTQTPKHLITATGQRVTLRCSPRSGDLSVYWYQQSLDQGLQFLIQYYNGEERAKGNILERFSAQQFPDLHSELNLSSLELGDSALYFCASSGTDRGTNSPLHFGNGTRLTVT.

The V and J genes are TRBV29-1 and TRBJ1-2; TRBD1 matches 10 bases. The V gene end was trimmed by 3 bases and the J gene end by 1 base; junction bases not matched to a gene: 5. CDR1 and CDR2 from the germline V gene are SQVTM and ANQGSEA. CDR3 length: 15 amino acids. CDR3 nucleotides: TGCAGCGTTGATCCGACAGGGGGCAGTAACTATGGCTACACCTTC. Its translation is CSVDPTGGSNYGYTF.

V usage is TRBV19 and J usage is TRBJ1-5; D is possibly TRBD1 (6 bases). Germline V lookup: CDR1 LNHDA, CDR2 SQIVND (reference sequence). The V end lost 4 bases, the J end lost 9 bases, and 16 bases lay between the germline ends. This CDR3 contains 14 residues. DNA for the CDR3: TGTGCCAGTAGTACACAGGGTCGTAGCGGGCCCCAGCATTTT. This gives the protein CASSTQGRSGPQHF.

This clone was counted once. V usage is TRBV19 and J usage is TRBJ2-1, with D perhaps TRBD1 (6 bases). The CDR3 runs to 15 residues. V was trimmed by 0 bases and J by 4 bases, leaving 10 bases between them. The germline CDR1 and CDR2 sequences are LNHDA and SQIVND (reference sequence). Written as DNA, the CDR3 is TGTGCCAGTAGTATAGACGACACAGGGTACAATGAGCAGTTCTTC. Protein sequence: CASSIDDTGYNEQFF.

The J gene is TRBJ1-5, the V gene TRBV6-5; no clear D. The germline CDR1 and CDR2 sequences are MNHEY and SVGAGI. The CDR3 is 16 residues long. V dropped 2 bases and J dropped 0 bases, with 11 bases sitting between them. CDR3 sequence: CASSYRAPYSNQPQHF. The CDR3 nucleotides read TGTGCCAGCAGTTACCGGGCCCCTTATAGCAATCAGCCCCAGCATTTT.

CDR3 DNA: TGTGCCAGCAGTCGGGACAGGGGGCGCGGATATAGCAATCAGCCCCAGCATTTT. This sequence encodes CASSRDRGRGYSNQPQHF. The chain uses TRBV27 and TRBJ1-5; 12 nucleotides agree with TRBD1. The CDR3 has 18 residues. After removal of 5 bases from V and 0 bases from J, the junction contained 8 bases not matched to a gene. Germline values: CDR1 MNHEY, CDR2 SMNVEV (reference sequence).

The chain recombines TRBV28 with TRBJ1-1; possible D gene TRBD1, 5 bases. The CDR3 is 14 residues long. Germline CDR1 MDHEN, CDR2 SYDVKM. Trimming shortened V by 5 bases and J by 1 base, and 11 bases separated the two germline ends. The CDR3 region is CASSPRGQNTEAFF. The CDR3 DNA reads TGTGCCAGCAGTCCCCGAGGACAGAACACTGAAGCTTTCTTT.

V usage is TRBV7-2 and J usage is TRBJ2-1, with 7 bases fitting TRBD2. Trimming took 5 bases from V and 9 from J; bases not matched to a gene: 13. This CDR3 spans 15 amino acids. Germline CDR1 is SGHTA and CDR2 is FQGNSA. Here the CDR3 DNA reads TGTGCCAGCAGCGACGGACTAGTAGGTTGGCTTGAGCAGTTCTTC. Amino acids: CASSDGLVGWLEQFF.

This clone was observed once. CDR3 protein: CASSLAGQGAGEQYF. The DNA of the CDR3 is TGTGCCAGCAGCTTAGCGGGTCAAGGGGCAGGGGAGCAGTACTTC. V is TRBV7-6 and J is TRBJ2-7; a possible D gene is TRBD1 (5 bases). Germline values: CDR1 SGHVS, CDR2 FNYEAQ. Trimming took 0 bases from V and 7 from J, leaving 16 bases between them. CDR3 length: 15 amino acids. Full variable domain (missing parts from reference TRBV7-6 and TRBJ2-7): GAGVSQSPRYKVTKRGQDVALRCDPISGHVSLYWYRQALGQGPEFLTYFNYEAQQDKSGLPNDRFSAERPEGSISTLTIQRTEQRDSAMYRCASSLAGQGAGEQYFGPGTRLTVT.

This chain links TRBV6-5 with TRBJ2-4; 7 bases map to TRBD1. The CDR3 runs 13 residues. Germline trimming cut 6 bases from V and 8 bases from J; bases unmatched to any gene: 7. CDR1 is MNHEY and CDR2 is SVGAGI in the germline V gene. The CDR3 nucleotides are TGTGCCAGCAGCTCGACAGGGACGCACATTCAGTACTTC. It yields the protein CASSSTGTHIQYF.

The chain combines TRBV5-6 with TRBJ2-7; D not certain. The germline gives CDR1 SGHDT, CDR2 YYEEEE. This CDR3 comprises 13 residues. Between the trimmed V and J ends, which lost 0 bases and 0 bases, there was a span of 4 bases. The CDR3 protein is CASSLGISYEQYF. The CDR3 region has the DNA TGTGCCAGCAGCTTGGGGATCTCCTACGAGCAGTACTTC.

The rearrangement links TRBV6-5 to TRBJ1-1; no reliable D call. V was shortened by 6 bases and J by 4 bases, with 15 bases between the two germline ends. Germline V gene lookup returns CDR1 MNHEY and CDR2 SVGAGI. The CDR3 has 14 amino acids. CDR3 amino acids: CASSELDLGTEAFF. Here the CDR3 DNA reads TGTGCCAGCAGCGAACTTGACCTGGGCACTGAAGCTTTCTTT.

The chain combines TRBV19 with TRBJ1-2, with 7 positions matching TRBD1. Germline V gene data show CDR1 as LNHDA and CDR2 as SQIVND (reference sequence). The junction had 2 bases not matched to a gene; V was cut back by 1 base and J by 0 bases. The CDR3 has 15 amino acids. CDR3 sequence (DNA): TGTGCCAGTAGTATAGTCGACAGGGCTAACTATGGCTACACCTTC. It specifies CASSIVDRANYGYTF.